Below are 30 T cell receptor beta chains sequenced from a single sample in a study of T cell changes during pregnancy in multiple sclerosis. Some clones are missing from TCRdb's copy, which holds only in-frame ones; the method was immunoSEQ multiplex PCR. The table records around 30,000 clones, roughly 90% of them present only once. This specimen consisted of CD8+ T cells from peripheral blood mononuclear cells, obtained in the first trimester of pregnancy. The source is a female donor with multiple sclerosis, enrolled in a pregnancy study.

The chain couples TRBV15 to TRBJ1-4, with D possibly matching TRBD1 (5 bases). This CDR3 contains 16 residues. Deletions cut 0 bases from V and 4 bases from J, with 12 bases between. CDR1 and CDR2 from the germline V gene are LNHNV and YYDKDF (reference sequence). In DNA form, the CDR3 reads TGTGCCACCAGCAGAGATCGAAGCAGGGATAATGAAAAACTGTTTTTT. This sequence encodes CATSRDRSRDNEKLFF.

The genes are TRBV18 and TRBJ1-2, with TRBD1 as a possible D gene (6 bases). The CDR3 totals 15 residues. CDR1 and CDR2 (germline): KGHSH, LQKENI. V was trimmed by 3 bases and J by 4 bases, leaving 15 bases between them. CDR3 residues: CASSPPGGRGYGYTF. CDR3 nucleotide sequence: TGTGCCAGCTCACCCCCGGGGGGCCGAGGCTATGGCTACACCTTC. The full variable domain, with the rest looked up from reference TRBV18 and TRBJ1-2, is NAGVMQNPRHLVRRRGQEARLRCSPMKGHSHVYWYRQLPEEGLKFMVYLQKENIIDESGMPKERFSAEFPKEGPSILRIQQVVRGDSAAYFCASSPPGGRGYGYTFGSGTRLTVV.

As DNA, the CDR3 is TGTGCCTGGAGTTTTGGCAGGATTCAAGGCGGGGCTTTCTTT. Translation gives CAWSFGRIQGGAFF. The chain uses TRBV30 and TRBJ1-1; D is uncertain. Germline CDR1 is GTSNPN and CDR2 is SVGIG (reference sequence). The length of the CDR3 is 14 residues. Trimming took off 2 bases at V and 11 bases at J, with 21 bases between the two ends.

The rearrangement links TRBV5-4 to TRBJ1-6, with 7 nucleotides matching TRBD1. Germline CDR1 reads SGHNT; CDR2 reads YYREEE (reference sequence). V gave up 3 bases and J gave up 10 bases; unmatched junction bases: 7. The CDR3 consists of 14 residues. CDR3 protein: CASSSTGVRSPLHF. The CDR3 DNA reads as TGTGCCAGCAGCTCCACAGGGGTCCGGTCACCCCTCCACTTT.

The chain recombines TRBV28 with TRBJ2-6; D is unresolved. Trimming removed 2 bases from V and 0 bases from J, with 8 bases in between. The CDR3 is 16 residues long. Germline values: CDR1 MDHEN, CDR2 SYDVKM. DNA of the CDR3: TGTGCCAGCAGTTTACAGGTTCTCTCTGGGGCCAACGTCCTGACTTTC. Encoded protein: CASSLQVLSGANVLTF.

This clone has a count of ten or more. The chain employs TRBV10-1 and TRBJ1-4, with 8 bases matching TRBD1. The CDR3 extends over 13 amino acids. Germline-derived CDR1 and CDR2 are WNHNN and SYGVQD (reference sequence). The V gene end was trimmed by 11 bases and the J gene end by 5 bases; junction bases not matched to a gene: 7. This CDR3 is CAPGDRPNEKLFF. The CDR3 bases are TGCGCCCCCGGGGACAGGCCGAATGAAAAACTGTTTTTT.

The chain carries TRBV13 and TRBJ2-1; TRBD2 agrees at 16 bases. Germline V gene sequence: CDR1 PRHDT, CDR2 FYEKMQ (reference sequence). This CDR3 has 18 amino acids. J lost 8 bases, V lost 0 bases, and 7 bases had no gene match. This CDR3 is CASSLGGLAGGPYDEQFF. The CDR3 DNA reads TGTGCCAGCAGCTTAGGGGGACTAGCGGGAGGGCCTTACGATGAGCAGTTCTTC.

The chain uses TRBV10-3 and TRBJ2-1; D might be TRBD2 (6 bases). Germline-derived CDR1 and CDR2 are ENHRY and SYGVKD. V gave up 7 bases and J gave up 0 bases, with 10 bases separating them. The CDR3 covers 14 residues. This chain's CDR3 is CAINDGSSYNEQFF. The CDR3 DNA is TGTGCCATCAACGACGGGAGCTCCTACAATGAGCAGTTCTTC.

Here the CDR3 reads CAIRPDRSYEQYF. Written as DNA, the CDR3 is TGTGCCATCAGACCGGACAGGTCCTACGAGCAGTACTTC. V usage is TRBV10-3 and J usage is TRBJ2-7; 7 nucleotides line up with TRBD1. CDR1 ENHRY and CDR2 SYGVKD come from the germline V gene. V was clipped by 6 bases and J by 1 base; unmatched bases: 3. The CDR3 is 13 amino acids.

The V and J genes are TRBV15 and TRBJ1-2; 7 nucleotides line up with TRBD1. Germline V gene lookup returns CDR1 LNHNV and CDR2 YYDKDF (reference sequence). This CDR3 is built from 17 residues. V was pared by 5 bases and J by 2 bases, with 14 bases of the junction left unmatched. CDR3 bases: TGTGCCACCAGCCCGGACAGGCGCCCCCGCCGCAACTATGGCTACACCTTC. It yields the protein CATSPDRRPRRNYGYTF.

The chain joins TRBV6-1 to TRBJ2-2; possible D gene TRBD2, 5 bases. The CDR3 contains 12 residues. CDR1 and CDR2 (germline): MNHNS, SASEGT. Deletions cut 6 bases from V and 7 bases from J, with 9 bases between. The CDR3 protein is CASSHRGGELFF. DNA for the CDR3: TGTGCCAGCAGCCACCGGGGCGGGGAGCTGTTTTTT.

This chain joins TRBV2 and TRBJ2-7; D is perhaps TRBD2 (5 bases). Germline CDR1 reads SNHLY; CDR2 reads FYNNEI. CDR3 length equals 15 residues. Trimming removed 1 base from V and 3 bases from J, with 13 bases in between. CDR3 in DNA: TGTGCCAGCAGTGAAGAGGCGGAGACTAACTACGAGCAGTACTTC. Translating gives CASSEEAETNYEQYF. Filled out from reference TRBV2 and TRBJ2-7, the complete variable domain reads EPEVTQTPSHQVTQMGQEVILRCVPISNHLYFYWYRQILGQKVEFLVSFYNNEISEKSEIFDDQFSVERPDGSNFTLKIRSTKLEDSAMYFCASSEEAETNYEQYFGPGTRLTVT.

The chain combines TRBV28 with TRBJ2-7, with 8 positions matching TRBD2. CDR1 and CDR2 (germline): MDHEN, SYDVKM. V shed 2 bases, J shed 3 bases, and the junction held 12 bases outside the gene matches. CDR3 size: 17 residues. The DNA of the CDR3 is TGTGCCAGCAGTTTAGTTGTCGATGTAGCGGGATACTACGAGCAGTACTTC. It codes for CASSLVVDVAGYYEQYF.

The chain carries TRBV7-9 and TRBJ2-7; 8 bases line up with TRBD1. The junction had 8 bases not matched to a gene; V was cut back by 5 bases and J by 5 bases. Germline V gene sequence: CDR1 SEHNR, CDR2 FQNEAQ (reference sequence). This CDR3 is built from 14 residues. The CDR3 spells CASSLGQGTDEQYF. Written as DNA, the CDR3 is TGTGCCAGCAGCCTCGGACAGGGAACTGACGAGCAGTACTTC.

J is TRBJ2-1 and V is TRBV11-2; 10 bases are shared with TRBD1. V trimming: 4 bases; J trimming: 6 bases; junction bases outside the gene matches: 12. CDR1 is SGHAT, CDR2 FQNNGV, per germline. This CDR3 contains 17 residues. The CDR3 sequence is CASSSGGGQGVGNEQFF. The CDR3 DNA follows: TGTGCCAGCAGCTCGGGGGGCGGACAGGGGGTTGGCAATGAGCAGTTCTTC.

This chain joins TRBV7-3 and TRBJ2-1, with D possibly TRBD2 on 5 matching bases. This CDR3 spans 12 amino acids. The V end was cut by 6 bases, the J end by 8 bases, with 11 bases between. Germline V gene data show CDR1 as SGHTA and CDR2 as FQGTGA. Here the CDR3 DNA reads TGTGCCAGCAGTCCTACCGGGGATGAGCAGTTCTTC. As protein: CASSPTGDEQFF. The full variable domain, rest sourced from reference TRBV7-3 and TRBJ2-1, is GAGVSQTPSNKVTEKGKYVELRCDPISGHTALYWYRQSLGQGPEFLIYFQGTGAADDSGLPNDRFFAVRPEGSVSTLKIQRTERGDSAVYLCASSPTGDEQFFGPGTRLTVL.

The chain carries TRBV27 and TRBJ2-3; the D is unclear. Germline V gene sequence: CDR1 MNHEY, CDR2 SMNVEV (reference sequence). There are 17 residues in the CDR3. V lost 2 bases, J lost 0 bases, and 15 bases lay in between. The CDR3 here is CASSLVSLDSSTDTQYF. In nucleotides, the CDR3 is TGTGCCAGCAGTTTAGTATCGTTAGATTCTAGCACAGATACGCAGTATTTT.

The V and J genes are TRBV29-1 and TRBJ1-2; D might be TRBD1 (5 bases). This CDR3 comprises 13 residues. Germline V lookup: CDR1 SQVTM, CDR2 ANQGSEA. Between the trimmed V and J ends, which lost 5 bases and 6 bases, there was a span of 16 bases. The CDR3 reads CSVLDMGLDGYTF. CDR3 nucleotide sequence: TGCAGCGTTCTGGACATGGGTTTAGATGGCTACACCTTC.

The chain couples TRBV19 to TRBJ2-1; possibly TRBD1 for D (5 bases). The length of the CDR3 is 16 residues. Germline V gene data show CDR1 as LNHDA and CDR2 as SQIVND (reference sequence). V dropped 9 bases and J dropped 1 base, with 19 bases sitting between them. The CDR3 loop is CASHSLDPGSYNEQFF. The CDR3 DNA reads as TGTGCCAGCCACTCTTTGGATCCAGGGTCCTACAATGAGCAGTTCTTC.

J is TRBJ1-1 and V is TRBV7-9; 9 bases map to TRBD1. Trimming cost V 5 bases and J 4 bases; bases outside gene matches: 11. In germline, CDR1 is SEHNR, CDR2 FQNEAQ (reference sequence). CDR3 length: 16 residues. DNA of the CDR3: TGTGCCAGCAGCCGAAGAACAGGGGGCGACGGCACTGAAGCTTTCTTT. It yields the protein CASSRRTGGDGTEAFF.

The J gene is TRBJ1-1, the V gene TRBV30, with D possibly TRBD1 on 6 matching bases. There are 12 residues in the CDR3. Germline CDR1 GTSNPN, CDR2 SVGIG (reference sequence). Trimming removed 8 bases at V and 4 bases at J, with 14 bases between. This CDR3 reads CAQRGGSTEAFF. The DNA of the CDR3 is TGTGCCCAGAGGGGGGGTAGCACTGAAGCTTTCTTT.

V and J are TRBV7-9 and TRBJ1-1, with D possibly TRBD1 on 5 matching bases. The V end was cut by 5 bases, the J end by 4 bases, with 14 bases between. This CDR3 is 14 amino acids long. In germline, CDR1 is SEHNR, CDR2 FQNEAQ (reference sequence). CDR3 amino acids: CASSPTDSGTEAFF. The DNA for the CDR3 is TGTGCCAGCAGCCCTACCGACAGTGGCACTGAAGCTTTCTTT.

The chain has TRBV7-9 and TRBJ2-7; D is possibly TRBD1 (6 bases). The V end lost 0 bases, the J end lost 2 bases, and 14 bases lay between the germline ends. The CDR3 sequence is 16 residues long. Germline V gives CDR1 SEHNR, CDR2 FQNEAQ (reference sequence). The CDR3: CASSLAPGTRTYEQYF. DNA for the CDR3: TGTGCCAGCAGCTTAGCGCCGGGGACAAGGACCTACGAGCAGTACTTC. Looking up the rest from reference TRBV7-9 and TRBJ2-7 gives the full variable domain: DTGVSQNPRHKITKRGQNVTFRCDPISEHNRLYWYRQTLGQGPEFLTYFQNEAQLEKSRLLSDRFSAERPKGSFSTLEIQRTEQGDSAMYLCASSLAPGTRTYEQYFGPGTRLTVT.

The chain employs TRBV7-9 and TRBJ2-7; 13 bases map to TRBD2. Trimming removed 4 bases from V and 0 bases from J; junction bases left unmatched: 3. Per germline, CDR1 SEHNR and CDR2 FQNEAQ (reference sequence). The CDR3 has 16 residues. The CDR3 loop reads CASSSTSGRSSYEQYF. Here the CDR3 DNA reads TGTGCCAGCAGCTCGACTAGCGGGAGGTCCTCCTACGAGCAGTACTTC.

A single count supports this clone. V and J are TRBV7-9 and TRBJ2-7, with TRBD2 matching over 8 bases. V lost 5 bases and J lost 0; bases outside the gene matches: 6. Germline loops: CDR1 SEHNR, CDR2 FQNEAQ (reference sequence). This CDR3 contains 15 residues. CDR3 in DNA: TGTGCCAGCAGCCCAAGACTAGCGAGCTCCTACGAGCAGTACTTC. Protein product: CASSPRLASSYEQYF. The whole variable domain, remainder taken from reference TRBV7-9 and TRBJ2-7, is DTGVSQNPRHKITKRGQNVTFRCDPISEHNRLYWYRQTLGQGPEFLTYFQNEAQLEKSRLLSDRFSAERPKGSFSTLEIQRTEQGDSAMYLCASSPRLASSYEQYFGPGTRLTVT.

V usage is TRBV6-1 and J usage is TRBJ2-4, with D possibly matching TRBD1 (6 bases). The CDR3 spans 14 residues. Germline CDR1 MNHNS, CDR2 SASEGT. The V end lost 5 bases, the J end lost 8 bases, and 16 bases lay between the germline ends. Written as DNA, the CDR3 is TGTGCCAGCAGTCCTTTTGGGGGCGCGGACATTCAGTACTTC. Translating gives CASSPFGGADIQYF.

Judged by abundance, this clone is medium-sized. The chain uses TRBV9 and TRBJ2-3; 9 bases fit TRBD2. The germline V gene has CDR1 SGDLS and CDR2 YYNGEE. V shed 4 bases and J 0 bases; nucleotides not matched to a gene: 6. The CDR3 runs to 16 residues. The CDR3 loop is CASSIRLAESTDTQYF. The CDR3 DNA reads TGTGCCAGCAGCATCCGACTAGCGGAAAGCACAGATACGCAGTATTTT.

This chain connects TRBV5-6 to TRBJ1-2; unclear D gene. Trimming cost V 2 bases and J 4 bases, with 6 bases left between them. The CDR3 extends over 12 amino acids. Germline values: CDR1 SGHDT, CDR2 YYEEEE. CDR3 amino acids: CASSLEGYGYTF. The CDR3 DNA reads TGTGCCAGCAGCTTAGAGGGCTATGGCTACACCTTC. Looking up the rest from reference TRBV5-6 and TRBJ1-2 gives the full variable domain: DAGVTQSPTHLIKTRGQQVTLRCSPKSGHDTVSWYQQALGQGPQFIFQYYEEEERQRGNFPDRFSGHQFPNYSSELNVNALLLGDSALYLCASSLEGYGYTFGSGTRLTVV.

The chain employs TRBV29-1 and TRBJ2-1; D perhaps matches TRBD1 (6 bases). Trimming stripped 3 bases from V and 10 bases from J, with 16 bases between. This CDR3 comprises 13 residues. Germline loops: CDR1 SQVTM, CDR2 ANQGSEA. The CDR3 DNA reads as TGCAGCGTTGAGGGGCAACAGGGCGCGGAGCAGTTCTTC. Translated, it gives CSVEGQQGAEQFF.

This chain links TRBV30 with TRBJ2-1; 10 positions match TRBD2. The germline V gene has CDR1 GTSNPN and CDR2 SVGIG (reference sequence). The CDR3 covers 14 residues. Unmatched junction bases numbered 4, after V lost 0 bases and J lost 8 bases. CDR3 in amino acids: CAWSVGLAGDEQFF. The CDR3 DNA is TGTGCCTGGAGTGTTGGGCTAGCGGGAGATGAGCAGTTCTTC.